One and the same sample provided the 29 T cell receptor beta chains below, sequenced in a study of cytomegalovirus exposure and HLA in healthy donors. The PCR contained 60 Vbeta and 13 Jbeta primers. The repertoire was sequenced with immunoSEQ multiplex PCR; TCRdb's copy has only in-frame clones and lacks some. The repertoire holds 90,000 to 100,000 clones, with roughly 67% as singletons. Source material: PBMCs. Receptors originate from a boy between 10 and 17 years old in good health and CMV-seropositive.

This clone was seen a few times. The rearrangement uses TRBV13 and TRBJ1-1; no clear D gene. The CDR3 length is 11 residues. Germline CDR1 PRHDT, CDR2 FYEKMQ (reference sequence). Trimming took off 4 bases at V and 9 bases at J, with 9 bases between the two ends. CDR3 nucleotides: TGTGCCAGCAGCTCAAAAAGCCAAGCTTTCTTT. Translating it yields CASSSKSQAFF.

The J gene is TRBJ1-1, the V gene TRBV18; D unclear. CDR1 is KGHSH, CDR2 LQKENI, per germline. The CDR3 extends over 13 amino acids. V lost 3 bases, J lost 10 bases, and 15 bases lay in between. The CDR3 sequence: CASSPFEDCGAFF. The CDR3 DNA reads TGTGCCAGCTCACCGTTCGAGGACTGCGGAGCTTTCTTT.

The chain links TRBV6-5 to TRBJ2-4; D gene uncertain. The CDR3 loop spans 14 amino acids. In germline, CDR1 is MNHEY, CDR2 SVGAGI. V was clipped by 6 bases and J by 7 bases, with 16 bases between them. CDR3 protein: CASRSDGGPNIQYF. The DNA for the CDR3 is TGTGCCAGCAGGTCGGATGGTGGGCCCAACATTCAGTACTTC.

The genes are TRBV14 and TRBJ2-1, with D possibly being TRBD1 (6 bases). Germline V gene data show CDR1 as SGHDN and CDR2 as FVKESK. This CDR3 is 11 amino acids long. Here the CDR3 DNA reads TGTGACGCGACAGGTGACAATGAGCAGTTCTTC. This sequence encodes CDATGDNEQFF. Full variable domain (missing parts from reference TRBV14 and TRBJ2-1): EAGVTQFPSHSVIEKGQTVTLRCDPISGHDNLYWYRRVMGKEIKFLLHFVKESKQDESGMPNNRFLAERTGGTYSTLKVQPAELEDSGVYFCDATGDNEQFFGPGTRLTVL.

The chain recombines TRBV4-1 with TRBJ1-1; D is ambiguous. The CDR3 consists of 15 residues. The V end lost 0 bases, the J end lost 1 base, and 9 bases lay between the germline ends. Germline CDR1 reads MGHRA; CDR2 reads YSYEKL. CDR3 sequence reads: CASSQDYVRNTEAFF. The DNA of the CDR3 is TGCGCCAGCAGCCAAGACTACGTTCGGAACACTGAAGCTTTCTTT.

The chain uses TRBV4-1 and TRBJ2-3; D is unclear. Germline assignment: CDR1 MGHRA and CDR2 YSYEKL. This CDR3 contains 16 residues. V was cut by 1 base and J by 6 bases, with 17 bases left in between. CDR3 residues: CASSQGTASYFDTQYF. CDR3 nucleotides: TGCGCCAGCAGCCAAGGTACCGCTAGTTACTTCGATACGCAGTATTTT.

The rearrangement uses TRBV7-6 and TRBJ1-2; D is ambiguous. Germline values: CDR1 SGHVS, CDR2 FNYEAQ. Trimming cost V 2 bases and J 8 bases, with 12 bases left between them. This CDR3 is built from 13 residues. This CDR3 reads CASSLSRGAGYTF. CDR3 sequence (DNA): TGTGCCAGCAGCTTATCCCGCGGCGCGGGCTACACCTTC.

Regarding this clone: A read error may account for a junction end that differs from germline. V gene TRBV9 combines with J gene TRBJ2-1, with TRBD2 as a possible D gene (7 bases). The CDR3 is made up of 17 amino acids. Germline values: CDR1 SGDLS, CDR2 YYNGEE. The chain's CDR3 is CVSSEGGGAGAFNEQFF. CDR3 in DNA: TGTGTCAGCAGCGAAGGGGGAGGCGCGGGGGCGTTCAATGAGCAGTTCTTC.

In its sample, this clone was seen a few times. This CDR3 is CASSIAENQGYTF. DNA of the CDR3: TGTGCCAGTAGTATAGCGGAGAATCAAGGCTACACCTTC. This chain links TRBV19 with TRBJ1-2; no reliable D call. The CDR3 is made up of 13 amino acids. The V gene's germline CDR1 is LNHDA and CDR2 SQIVND (reference sequence). V was cut by 1 base and J by 8 bases, with 11 bases left in between.

The V call is TRBV19, the J call TRBJ1-5; a weak D match, TRBD1 (5 bases). V was cut by 6 bases and J by 4 bases, with 19 bases left in between. Germline V gene lookup returns CDR1 LNHDA and CDR2 SQIVND (reference sequence). CDR3 length: 16 residues. CDR3 nucleotide sequence: TGTGCCAGTAGCACTCAGGTTAGGGGCCAGAATCAGCCCCAGCATTTT. It specifies CASSTQVRGQNQPQHF. Full variable domain (rest looked up from reference TRBV19 and TRBJ1-5): DGGITQSPKYLFRKEGQNVTLSCEQNLNHDAMYWYRQDPGQGLRLIYYSQIVNDFQKGDIAEGYSVSREKKESFPLTVTSAQKNPTAFYLCASSTQVRGQNQPQHFGDGTRLSIL.

The gene calls are TRBV5-1 and TRBJ1-1, with a possible D match to TRBD1 (6 bases). Germline CDR1 is SGHRS and CDR2 is YFSETQ. The CDR3 is made up of 16 amino acids. V lost 0 bases to trimming and J lost 1 base, with 13 bases between them. The CDR3 DNA reads TGCGCCAGCAGCTTGGCGGGGGGCAGGACGAACACTGAAGCTTTCTTT. This codes for CASSLAGGRTNTEAFF.

V usage is TRBV4-2 and J usage is TRBJ2-3, with 8 bases fitting TRBD1. The CDR3 contains 15 residues. Germline values: CDR1 LGHNA, CDR2 YNFKEQ. V was clipped by 4 bases and J by 6 bases; unmatched bases: 9. CDR3 bases: TGTGCCAGCAGCCGAACTGGACAGGGTCTGGATACGCAGTATTTT. Protein: CASSRTGQGLDTQYF.

The CDR3 spells CAWSVLGTGISYEQYF. The DNA of the CDR3 is TGTGCCTGGAGTGTCCTCGGGACAGGGATCTCCTACGAGCAGTACTTC. V is TRBV30 and J is TRBJ2-7; TRBD1 matches at 9 bases. The CDR3 has 16 amino acids. Germline assignment: CDR1 GTSNPN and CDR2 SVGIG (reference sequence). With V trimmed by 0 bases and J by 0 bases, 6 bases remained unmatched.

The V and J genes are TRBV18 and TRBJ1-1; TRBD1 might be the D (5 bases). Germline lookup yields CDR1 KGHSH and CDR2 LQKENI. V was trimmed by 1 base and J by 9 bases, leaving 12 bases between them. This CDR3 contains 13 residues. The CDR3 DNA sequence: TGTGCCAGCTCACCACTCAGGGATTTACAAGCTTTCTTT. Encoded protein: CASSPLRDLQAFF.

This chain uses TRBV6-6 with TRBJ1-2; 10 bases fit TRBD1. This CDR3 has 13 amino acids. The J segment lost 6 bases and the V segment lost 8 bases, leaving 6 bases of the junction unmatched. Germline CDR1 is MNHNY and CDR2 is SVGAGI (reference sequence). The CDR3 here is CASSPGTGDGYTF. DNA for the CDR3: TGTGCCAGCTCCCCCGGGACAGGGGATGGCTACACCTTC.

The gene calls are TRBV5-1 and TRBJ2-7; the match to TRBD1 covers 7 bases. The CDR3 has 15 residues. CDR1 is SGHRS, CDR2 YFSETQ, per germline. After removal of 5 bases from V and 3 bases from J, the junction contained 11 bases not matched to a gene. Here the CDR3 DNA reads TGCGCCAGCAGTAAAGAAGGGGGACAGTTCTACGAGCAGTACTTC. The encoded protein is CASSKEGGQFYEQYF.

V gene TRBV19 combines with J gene TRBJ2-6; D gene uncertain. V dropped 5 bases and J dropped 4 bases, with 9 bases sitting between them. Germline V lookup: CDR1 LNHDA, CDR2 SQIVND (reference sequence). The CDR3 covers 14 residues. The CDR3 coding sequence is TGTGCCAGTAGTCCTCGGCGGGGGGCCAACGTCCTGACTTTC. Protein: CASSPRRGANVLTF.

Only a few counts were recorded for this clone. V and J are TRBV6-5 and TRBJ2-7; D gene ambiguous. V shed 0 bases and J shed 3 bases, with 12 bases lying between them. Germline V CDR1 and CDR2: MNHEY, SVGAGI. The CDR3 runs to 15 residues. CDR3 DNA: TGTGCCAGCAGTTACTCGTCCCATACTCTCTACGAGCAGTACTTC. It is translated as CASSYSSHTLYEQYF.

This chain's CDR3 is CASRDKGGVGYTF. The CDR3 DNA is TGTGCCAGCAGAGACAAGGGGGGGGTTGGCTACACCTTC. The chain recombines TRBV27 with TRBJ1-2, with a possible D match to TRBD1 (6 bases). CDR3 length: 13 residues. V lost 6 bases and J 7 bases, leaving 15 bases between the germline ends. CDR1 MNHEY and CDR2 SMNVEV come from the germline V gene (reference sequence).

As regards this clone: The limits of the CDR3 on the DNA are not certain, so only TCRdb's listed CDR3 is given. This chain links TRBV6-1 with TRBJ2-7; TRBD2, the table's D call, lacks a check against the DNA. 16 amino acids form the CDR3, both terminal residues included. Per germline, CDR1 MNHNS and CDR2 SASEGT. The chain's CDR3 is CASSVPPGLAGSEQYF.

The chain has TRBV6-5 and TRBJ2-7; 12 nucleotides agree with TRBD2. The CDR3 consists of 16 residues. Per germline, CDR1 MNHEY and CDR2 SVGAGI. The J segment lost 5 bases and the V segment lost 0 bases, leaving 5 bases of the junction unmatched. The CDR3 region is CASSYSASGGVHEQYF. The CDR3 DNA is TGTGCCAGCAGTTACTCGGCTAGCGGGGGGGTCCACGAGCAGTACTTC.

This clone was detected a few times. The V gene is TRBV7-9, the J gene TRBJ2-5; 8 bases fit TRBD1. CDR1 is SEHNR and CDR2 is FQNEAQ in the germline V gene (reference sequence). This CDR3 has 15 amino acids. The V gene end was trimmed by 5 bases and the J gene end by 4 bases; junction bases not matched to a gene: 9. The CDR3 sequence is CASSQRTGLVETQYF. DNA of the CDR3: TGTGCCAGCAGCCAACGGACAGGGCTGGTAGAGACCCAGTACTTC.

The chain recombines TRBV19 with TRBJ1-2; TRBD1 might be the D (6 bases). V was cut by 4 bases and J by 8 bases, with 8 bases left in between. This CDR3 is built from 11 residues. The germline gives CDR1 LNHDA, CDR2 SQIVND (reference sequence). Written as DNA, the CDR3 is TGTGCCAGTAGTAAACAGGGAGGCTACACCTTC. Translation gives CASSKQGGYTF.

In nucleotides, the CDR3 is TGTGCCAGCAGTTCCACGCAGATACAGCCCCAGCATTTT. Translating gives CASSSTQIQPQHF. This chain links TRBV6-6 with TRBJ1-5, with unresolved D. Germline-derived CDR1 and CDR2 are MNHNY and SVGAGI (reference sequence). The CDR3 spans 13 residues. Trimming cost V 4 bases and J 7 bases, with 11 bases left between them.

The gene calls are TRBV9 and TRBJ2-2; 8 bases match TRBD1. J was trimmed by 4 bases and V by 3 bases; bases with no gene match: 5. Germline loops: CDR1 SGDLS, CDR2 YYNGEE. The CDR3 extends over 15 amino acids. The CDR3 is CASSAGQGPTGELFF. The DNA for the CDR3 is TGTGCCAGCAGCGCCGGACAGGGCCCCACCGGGGAGCTGTTTTTT.

A few counts support this clone. The V gene is TRBV7-9, the J gene TRBJ2-7; no clear D. The ends were cut back, 1 base at V and 0 bases at J, with 13 bases in the middle. This CDR3 has 16 residues. Germline CDR1 SEHNR, CDR2 FQNEAQ (reference sequence). The CDR3 spells CASSLVASASSYEQYF. CDR3 nucleotide sequence: TGTGCCAGCAGCTTAGTGGCTTCAGCGAGCTCCTACGAGCAGTACTTC.

V usage is TRBV27 and J usage is TRBJ2-1, with TRBD2 matching over 10 bases. Germline CDR1 is MNHEY and CDR2 is SMNVEV (reference sequence). Trimming took 4 bases from V and 8 from J; bases not matched to a gene: 14. The CDR3 sequence is 17 residues long. The CDR3 protein is CASSYTLSGGASHEQFF. CDR3 sequence (DNA): TGTGCCAGCAGTTATACCCTAAGCGGGGGGGCTTCGCATGAGCAGTTCTTC.

The CDR3 here is CASSQSSGDTNQPQHF. DNA for the CDR3: TGTGCCAGCAGCCAATCCAGCGGTGACACCAATCAGCCCCAGCATTTT. The chain is built from TRBV9 and TRBJ1-5; D is undetermined. The CDR3 spans 16 residues. The germline V gene has CDR1 SGDLS and CDR2 YYNGEE. Trimming left V 4 bases short and J 3 bases short, with 17 bases between.

The rearrangement links TRBV19 to TRBJ2-1, with D unresolved. CDR1 and CDR2 from the germline V gene are LNHDA and SQIVND (reference sequence). The CDR3 sequence is 13 residues long. V shed 3 bases and J shed 5 bases, with 8 bases lying between them. The CDR3 DNA sequence: TGTGCCAGTAGTATGTCGCAGAACAATGAGCAGTTCTTC. It specifies CASSMSQNNEQFF.